This T cell receptor beta chain was sequenced in a study of sequential checkpoint blockade in melanoma. The treatment denotes: randomized to nivolumab then ipilimumab (arm A) or the reverse (arm B). This clone occurred a few times. Its antigen is as yet unknown. TCRdb's table, derived via immunoSEQ multiplex PCR, lists solely in-frame clones and lacks some. Here the sample spans 10,000 to 15,000 clones, roughly a fifth being singletons. Study results and limitations: For nivolumab-first patients, baseline tumor clonality was associated with response. Tumor T-cell fraction and clonality correlated with PD-L1 and CD8+ counts.

The ends lost 6 bases at V and 5 bases at J; junction bases unmatched: 3. The CDR3 loop spans 13 amino acids. Germline CDR1 reads MNHGY; CDR2 reads SAAAGT. The sequencing used tumor tissue (inferred from file names), collected from a patient given nivolumab and ipilimumab in sequence. The TCR sequence derives from a human donor with melanoma. The chain has TRBV6-8 and TRBJ1-1, with 10 nucleotides matching TRBD1. The CDR3 DNA sequence: TGTGCCAGCAGCGACAGGGGGCAAACTGAAGCTTTCTTT. Translating gives CASSDRGQTEAFF.